The 19 T cell receptor beta chains reported below all come from one sample, sequenced in a study of tumor-infiltrating lymphocytes in localized non-small cell lung cancer (dated by TCRdb to the early 2020s). Libraries were made using the immunoSEQ multiplex PCR assay. The immuneACCESS repertoire file appears here via TCRdb, limited to in-frame rearrangements. These files lack a portion of the clones; in checked studies, under half of the deficit traces to unresolved V genes, and the cause of the others is not known. The sample profile shows about 15,000 clones; 55% to 75% of them were found once. Approximately 6.5% of the sample is in the top ten clones. The sample consisted of lung tumor tissue. These receptors were obtained from a human donor with non-small cell lung cancer.

The chain recombines TRBV7-2 with TRBJ2-3; 13 nucleotides agree with TRBD2. The germline V gene encodes CDR1 SGHTA and CDR2 FQGNSA. The CDR3 has 19 residues. J was trimmed by 2 bases and V by 4 bases; bases with no gene match: 12. The CDR3 spells CASSSPRTSGGTYTDTQYF. The CDR3 DNA sequence: TGTGCCAGCAGCTCCCCCAGGACTAGCGGGGGAACTTACACAGATACGCAGTATTTT.

This CDR3 reads CASSSTMDRVYEQYF. In nucleotides, the CDR3 is TGTGCCAGCAGCTCGACGATGGACAGGGTCTACGAGCAGTACTTC. The rearrangement joins TRBV7-9 to TRBJ2-7, with 8 positions matching TRBD1. The CDR3 length is 15 residues. V was pared by 4 bases and J by 3 bases, with 8 bases of the junction left unmatched. Per the germline V gene, CDR1 is SEHNR and CDR2 is FQNEAQ (reference sequence). Full variable domain (remainder filled in from reference TRBV7-9 and TRBJ2-7): DTGVSQNPRHKITKRGQNVTFRCDPISEHNRLYWYRQTLGQGPEFLTYFQNEAQLEKSRLLSDRFSAERPKGSFSTLEIQRTEQGDSAMYLCASSSTMDRVYEQYFGPGTRLTVT.

This chain connects TRBV19 to TRBJ2-5; D call uncertain. V gave up 3 bases and J gave up 0 bases, with 8 bases separating them. This CDR3 spans 14 amino acids. Germline values: CDR1 LNHDA, CDR2 SQIVND (reference sequence). In nucleotides, the CDR3 is TGTGCCAGTAGTATGGTTAGGGACCAAGAGACCCAGTACTTC. Its translation: CASSMVRDQETQYF.

As for this clone: Other DNA sequences in the same sample also yield this CDR3. The genes are TRBV28 and TRBJ2-7, with TRBD1 matching 9 bases. Trimming took 3 bases from V and 2 from J; bases not matched to a gene: 2. Germline values: CDR1 MDHEN, CDR2 SYDVKM. The CDR3 runs 14 residues. The CDR3 DNA is TGTGCCAGCAGTTTCGGGGACAGGGCCTACGAGCAGTACTTC. Translation gives CASSFGDRAYEQYF.

The chain joins TRBV28 to TRBJ2-5; D may be TRBD2 (5 bases). The CDR3 has 16 amino acids. The germline V gene encodes CDR1 MDHEN and CDR2 SYDVKM. V was pared by 3 bases and J by 5 bases, with 19 bases between. CDR3: CASSLEEGTTRETQYF. As DNA, the CDR3 is TGTGCCAGCAGTTTGGAAGAGGGAACAACCAGGGAGACCCAGTACTTC.

The J gene is TRBJ2-5, the V gene TRBV7-3; 7 bases match TRBD2. The CDR3 sequence is 15 residues long. Germline V lookup: CDR1 SGHTA, CDR2 FQGTGA. Trimming cost V 3 bases and J 5 bases; bases outside gene matches: 9. Here the CDR3 DNA reads TGTGCCAGCAGCTTGAGTCTGGCGGGGGAGGAGACCCAGTACTTC. Translating it yields CASSLSLAGEETQYF. Together with reference TRBV7-3 and TRBJ2-5, the CDR3 gives the full variable domain: GAGVSQTPSNKVTEKGKYVELRCDPISGHTALYWYRQSLGQGPEFLIYFQGTGAADDSGLPNDRFFAVRPEGSVSTLKIQRTERGDSAVYLCASSLSLAGEETQYFGPGTRLLVL.

The V call is TRBV10-2, the J call TRBJ2-2; D possibly corresponds to TRBD1 (6 bases). V was clipped by 0 bases and J by 6 bases, with 8 bases between them. This CDR3 spans 14 amino acids. Germline V gives CDR1 WSHSY, CDR2 SAAADI. The CDR3 reads CASSESGAPGELFF. CDR3 in DNA: TGCGCCAGCAGTGAGTCGGGGGCCCCCGGGGAGCTGTTTTTT.

The chain joins TRBV30 to TRBJ1-5; D is unresolved. Germline V lookup: CDR1 GTSNPN, CDR2 SVGIG (reference sequence). V lost 2 bases, J lost 4 bases, and 12 bases lay in between. The CDR3 has 14 amino acids. Here the CDR3 DNA reads TGTGCCTGGAGTATGGGTCTGCTTAATCAGCCCCAGCATTTT. Protein product: CAWSMGLLNQPQHF. The whole variable domain, filled in from reference TRBV30 and TRBJ1-5, reads SQTIHQWPATLVQPVGSPLSLECTVEGTSNPNLYWYRQAAGRGLQLLFYSVGIGQISSEVPQNLSASRPQDRQFILSSKKLLLSDSGFYLCAWSMGLLNQPQHFGDGTRLSIL.

V is TRBV9 and J is TRBJ1-2; the D is unclear. This CDR3 has 12 residues. Germline CDR1 SGDLS, CDR2 YYNGEE. Trimming cost V 5 bases and J 4 bases, with 9 bases left between them. CDR3 loop: CASRRVGYGYTF. CDR3 coding DNA: TGTGCCAGCAGAAGGGTTGGCTATGGCTACACCTTC.

This rearrangement joins TRBV28 to TRBJ1-5; 7 nucleotides align to TRBD1. The junction had 11 bases not matched to a gene; V was cut back by 6 bases and J by 3 bases. CDR1 and CDR2 (germline): MDHEN, SYDVKM. This CDR3 contains 16 residues. In DNA, the CDR3 is TGTGCCAGCAGCCCACAGGGGAGAGGAGACAATCAGCCCCAGCATTTT. This gives the protein CASSPQGRGDNQPQHF.

V usage is TRBV5-8 and J usage is TRBJ2-4; D unresolved. Between the trimmed V and J ends, which lost 4 bases and 6 bases, there was a span of 17 bases. Germline values: CDR1 SGHTS, CDR2 YDEGEE. The CDR3 contains 15 residues. The CDR3 DNA reads as TGTGCCAGCAGCCCCACCCCCAACCGAATAAACATTCAGTACTTC. Translation: CASSPTPNRINIQYF.

In nucleotides, the CDR3 is TGTGCCAGCAGTGAGACTAGCGGGAGTTACGAGCAGTACTTC. This sequence encodes CASSETSGSYEQYF. The rearrangement uses TRBV6-1 and TRBJ2-7, with 12 nucleotides matching TRBD2. Trimming took 3 bases from V and 4 from J; bases not matched to a gene: 1. The CDR3 totals 14 residues. Germline CDR1 and CDR2: MNHNS and SASEGT.

This chain links TRBV7-2 with TRBJ1-1; D is undetermined. V lost 4 bases and J lost 1, with 10 bases in between. This CDR3 has 14 residues. Germline-derived CDR1 and CDR2 are SGHTA and FQGNSA. The CDR3 DNA is TGTGCCAGCAGCTGGTACAGTTCGAACACTGAAGCTTTCTTT. Translation gives CASSWYSSNTEAFF.

CDR3: CASSLAGSGNEQYF. The CDR3, as DNA: TGTGCCAGCAGCTTAGCTGGGTCGGGCAACGAGCAGTACTTC. V and J are TRBV7-8 and TRBJ2-7; D call uncertain. Trimming pared 0 bases from V and 5 bases from J, leaving 11 bases between. The V gene's germline CDR1 is SGHVS and CDR2 FQNEAQ. There are 14 residues in the CDR3.

In its sample, this clone was seen a few times. J is TRBJ1-1 and V is TRBV7-3; 8 bases are shared with TRBD1. This CDR3 has 14 amino acids. Trimming took 5 bases from V and 4 from J; bases not matched to a gene: 6. Germline CDR1 reads SGHTA; CDR2 reads FQGTGA. Here the CDR3 DNA reads TGTGCCAGCAGCATTGGACAGGGAAGCACTGAAGCTTTCTTT. It translates to CASSIGQGSTEAFF. The variable domain in full, completed from reference TRBV7-3 and TRBJ1-1, reads GAGVSQTPSNKVTEKGKYVELRCDPISGHTALYWYRQSLGQGPEFLIYFQGTGAADDSGLPNDRFFAVRPEGSVSTLKIQRTERGDSAVYLCASSIGQGSTEAFFGQGTRLTVV.

The sample holds one count of this clone. This chain uses TRBV10-2 with TRBJ2-5, with 7 positions matching TRBD2. Trimming cost V 10 bases and J 5 bases; bases outside gene matches: 13. There are 14 residues in the CDR3. CDR1 and CDR2 (germline): WSHSY, SAAADI. CDR3 in amino acids: CATTVGLPPETQYF. The CDR3 DNA follows: TGCGCCACTACGGTGGGACTACCGCCGGAGACCCAGTACTTC.

This clone was picked up a small number of times. The V call is TRBV7-9, the J call TRBJ2-7; D is unclear. The CDR3 runs 11 residues. V was pared by 4 bases and J by 7 bases, with 8 bases between. Per the germline V gene, CDR1 is SEHNR and CDR2 is FQNEAQ (reference sequence). In nucleotides, the CDR3 is TGTGCCAGCAGCTCCTCCCGGGAGCAGTACTTC. Protein: CASSSSREQYF.

V and J are TRBV5-4 and TRBJ2-6; D is unclear. The CDR3 contains 15 residues. The V end was cut by 1 base, the J end by 2 bases, with 7 bases between. The V gene's germline CDR1 is SGHNT and CDR2 YYREEE (reference sequence). The CDR3 DNA reads as TGTGCCAGCAGCTTGATAGGACCTGGGGCCAACGTCCTGACTTTC. Protein: CASSLIGPGANVLTF. The full variable domain, rest sourced from reference TRBV5-4 and TRBJ2-6, is ETGVTQSPTHLIKTRGQQVTLRCSSQSGHNTVSWYQQALGQGPQFIFQYYREEENGRGNFPPRFSGLQFPNYSSELNVNALELDDSALYLCASSLIGPGANVLTFGAGSRLTVL.

This sequence joins TRBV29-1 and TRBJ2-3; no reliable D call. The CDR3 has 13 residues. V was trimmed by 4 bases and J by 3 bases, leaving 11 bases between them. CDR1 SQVTM and CDR2 ANQGSEA come from the germline V gene. CDR3 region: CSVASQITDTQYF. In nucleotides, the CDR3 is TGCAGCGTTGCAAGTCAGATTACAGATACGCAGTATTTT.